The 16 T cell receptor beta chains below were found in one sample sequenced in a study of T cell changes during pregnancy in multiple sclerosis (dated by TCRdb to between 2019 and 2020). Preparation of the library involved the immunoSEQ multiplex PCR assay. Held by TCRdb, this immuneACCESS table contains in-frame sequences only and omits some clones. Under half of the omission traces to an unresolved V gene where checked; the cause of the rest is unknown. The sample yields fewer than 45,000 clones; approximately 90% were counted once. In total, the top ten clones hold 4% to 5% of the sample. The sequences come from peripheral blood, collected in the second trimester of pregnancy. These TCRs come from a female donor in good health, enrolled as a control in a pregnancy study.

DNA of the CDR3: TGTGCCAGCACTGAGGTCTCTATTCAGTACTTC. This encodes CASTEVSIQYF. The chain couples TRBV7-2 to TRBJ2-4; D is unresolved. This CDR3 is built from 11 residues. Trimming shortened V by 7 bases and J by 10 bases, and 11 bases separated the two germline ends. CDR1 SGHTA and CDR2 FQGNSA come from the germline V gene.

V gene TRBV6-4 combines with J gene TRBJ2-3; 9 bases map to TRBD2. Germline CDR1 reads MRHNA; CDR2 reads SNTAGT. The CDR3 has 14 residues. V dropped 5 bases and J dropped 4; count of bases not matched to a gene: 4. CDR3 nucleotides: TGTGCCAGCAGTTTAGCGGGAGAAGCAGATACGCAGTATTTT. Protein: CASSLAGEADTQYF.

The count of this clone is one. This chain connects TRBV7-2 to TRBJ2-7; 11 bases line up with TRBD2. The CDR3 has 15 residues. V lost 5 bases, J lost 2 bases, and 5 bases stayed unmatched. CDR1 SGHTA and CDR2 FQGNSA come from the germline V gene. This CDR3 reads CASSPLTSGAYEQYF. The CDR3 bases are TGTGCCAGCAGCCCCCTGACTAGCGGGGCCTACGAGCAGTACTTC.

The gene calls are TRBV19 and TRBJ1-5; 8 bases align to TRBD1. Germline loops: CDR1 LNHDA, CDR2 SQIVND (reference sequence). The CDR3 runs 15 residues. Trimming at V came to 7 bases and at J to 6 bases, leaving 11 bases not matched to a gene. In DNA, the CDR3 is TGTGCCAGTATCCGAGACAGGGGAGGAGGTCAGCCCCAGCATTTT. Its protein is CASIRDRGGGQPQHF.

V and J are TRBV5-6 and TRBJ1-2; D possibly corresponds to TRBD1 (5 bases). Germline V CDR1 and CDR2: SGHDT, YYEEEE. The CDR3 spans 13 residues. V was clipped by 0 bases and J by 2 bases, with 5 bases between them. DNA of the CDR3: TGTGCCAGCAGCTTGGCAGGGAACTATGGCTACACCTTC. This codes for CASSLAGNYGYTF.

The V call is TRBV5-1, the J call TRBJ1-3; 7 positions match TRBD1. From germline, CDR1 is SGHRS and CDR2 YFSETQ. The J segment lost 2 bases and the V segment lost 2 bases, leaving 4 bases of the junction unmatched. The CDR3 spans 15 residues. In nucleotides, the CDR3 is TGCGCCAGCAGCTTTGAGGGGGCAGCTGGAAACACCATATATTTT. Amino acid sequence: CASSFEGAAGNTIYF. Variable domain in full (rest from reference TRBV5-1 and TRBJ1-3): KAGVTQTPRYLIKTRGQQVTLSCSPISGHRSVSWYQQTPGQGLQFLFEYFSETQRNKGNFPGRFSGRQFSNSRSEMNVSTLELGDSALYLCASSFEGAAGNTIYFGEGSWLTVV.

The chain joins TRBV7-9 to TRBJ1-5; maybe TRBD1 (5 bases). Trimming removed 6 bases at V and 3 bases at J, with 18 bases between. Germline V lookup: CDR1 SEHNR, CDR2 FQNEAQ (reference sequence). The CDR3 has 16 residues. The CDR3 loop reads CASSRTGVGNNQPQHF. The CDR3 DNA reads as TGTGCCAGCAGTCGCACAGGAGTAGGGAACAATCAGCCCCAGCATTTT. Full variable domain (remainder filled in from reference TRBV7-9 and TRBJ1-5): DTGVSQNPRHKITKRGQNVTFRCDPISEHNRLYWYRQTLGQGPEFLTYFQNEAQLEKSRLLSDRFSAERPKGSFSTLEIQRTEQGDSAMYLCASSRTGVGNNQPQHFGDGTRLSIL.

The chain employs TRBV19 and TRBJ1-3; D unclear. This CDR3 contains 14 residues. V gave up 6 bases and J gave up 0 bases, with 9 bases separating them. In germline, CDR1 is LNHDA, CDR2 SQIVND (reference sequence). CDR3 protein: CASSHRSSGNTIYF. DNA of the CDR3: TGTGCCAGTAGCCACAGAAGCTCTGGAAACACCATATATTTT.

This sequence joins TRBV6-5 and TRBJ2-7; D is unresolved. Between the trimmed V and J ends, which lost 6 bases and 8 bases, there was a span of 17 bases. The CDR3 is 13 amino acids. The germline CDR1 and CDR2 sequences are MNHEY and SVGAGI. DNA for the CDR3: TGTGCCAGCAGCCCCCCAAGCCGAACCCAGCAGTACTTC. Protein sequence: CASSPPSRTQQYF.

This clone was counted a single time. This chain connects TRBV27 to TRBJ2-5, with TRBD2 matching over 8 bases. This CDR3 contains 14 residues. The ends lost 6 bases at V and 5 bases at J; junction bases unmatched: 8. Per germline, CDR1 MNHEY and CDR2 SMNVEV (reference sequence). In DNA form, the CDR3 reads TGTGCCAGCAGCAGGGCGGGGGGCTGGGAGACCCAGTACTTC. Protein sequence: CASSRAGGWETQYF.

V and J are TRBV2 and TRBJ2-4, with 8 bases fitting TRBD2. The CDR3 covers 16 residues. V shed 6 bases, J shed 0 bases, and the junction held 7 bases outside the gene matches. Per germline, CDR1 SNHLY and CDR2 FYNNEI. CDR3 bases: TGTGCCAGCAGCGCCACTAGCGGACTAGCCAAAAACATTCAGTACTTC. Protein sequence: CASSATSGLAKNIQYF.

The chain is built from TRBV28 and TRBJ2-1; 7 bases match TRBD2. Germline loops: CDR1 MDHEN, CDR2 SYDVKM. The CDR3 covers 16 residues. J was trimmed by 7 bases and V by 2 bases; bases with no gene match: 11. The CDR3 region is CASSLTRGTTWNEQFF. CDR3 coding DNA: TGTGCCAGCAGTTTAACCCGGGGGACTACCTGGAATGAGCAGTTCTTC.

CDR3 DNA: TGCGCCAGCAGGCTTCGAGGACAGGGTTCCGAGCAGTACTTC. Translated: CASRLRGQGSEQYF. V and J are TRBV5-1 and TRBJ2-7; TRBD1 matches at 8 bases. Trimming at V came to 5 bases and at J to 6 bases, leaving 10 bases not matched to a gene. This CDR3 is built from 14 residues. Germline CDR1 and CDR2: SGHRS and YFSETQ. Drawing the rest from reference TRBV5-1 and TRBJ2-7, the complete variable domain is KAGVTQTPRYLIKTRGQQVTLSCSPISGHRSVSWYQQTPGQGLQFLFEYFSETQRNKGNFPGRFSGRQFSNSRSEMNVSTLELGDSALYLCASRLRGQGSEQYFGPGTRLTVT.

The sample holds one count of this clone. The chain is built from TRBV19 and TRBJ2-3, with D possibly being TRBD2 (6 bases). The V gene's germline CDR1 is LNHDA and CDR2 SQIVND (reference sequence). V gave up 6 bases and J gave up 4 bases, with 20 bases separating them. The CDR3 has 16 residues. CDR3 sequence: CASSLIRAGGPDTQYF. The CDR3 nucleotides read TGTGCCAGTAGCCTGATAAGGGCTGGAGGGCCAGATACGCAGTATTTT. Filled out from reference TRBV19 and TRBJ2-3, the complete variable domain reads DGGITQSPKYLFRKEGQNVTLSCEQNLNHDAMYWYRQDPGQGLRLIYYSQIVNDFQKGDIAEGYSVSREKKESFPLTVTSAQKNPTAFYLCASSLIRAGGPDTQYFGPGTRLTVL.

This chain joins TRBV11-1 and TRBJ2-3; D ambiguous. This CDR3 comprises 14 residues. Trimming left V 3 bases short and J 2 bases short, with 9 bases between. CDR1 and CDR2 (germline): SGHAT, FQDESV (reference sequence). CDR3 sequence (DNA): TGTGCCAGCAGCTTTCCGAGTTCCACAGATACGCAGTATTTT. Translated: CASSFPSSTDTQYF.

This chain uses TRBV30 with TRBJ1-1; unclear D gene. The germline V gene has CDR1 GTSNPN and CDR2 SVGIG (reference sequence). The CDR3 has 12 amino acids. Trimming cost V 0 bases and J 4 bases, with 6 bases left between them. The CDR3 here is CAWSVRGTEAFF. CDR3 coding DNA: TGTGCCTGGAGTGTACGGGGCACTGAAGCTTTCTTT.